A single sample gave rise to the 23 T cell receptor beta chains below, sequenced in a study of molecular identifiers for immune sequencing clone quantification listed by TCRdb under 2018. Receptor amplification or capture employed PCR. The instrument was a NextSeq 500. TCRdb itself trimmed the public reads at Q25 with fastp, ran MiXCR and retained productive beta chains. Each entry is one CDR3 protein sequence, shown with its most common DNA and genes. The sample table records 53,000 or so distinct CDR3 sequences; approximately 34% of these occur just once. The ten top clones hold about 3.8% of the sample. What was sequenced was naive CD8+ T cells from blood, with Jurkat cell RNA spiked in. In the paper's terms, the cell subset or site label means: FACS-sorted CD8+CD4-CCR7+CD45RA+ naive T cells. The receptors were gathered from a human donor in good health. Some libraries in this study had Jurkat cell RNA spiked in.

As regards this clonotype: Being one base from a much bigger clone, this may be a read error. The chain carries TRBV4-1 and TRBJ2-7, with TRBD1 matching 9 bases. J was trimmed by 3 bases and V by 8 bases; bases with no gene match: 5. The length of the CDR3 is 13 residues. In germline, CDR1 is MGHRA, CDR2 YSYEKL. For the CDR3, the DNA is TGCGCCAGCGGCTCGACAGGGGGCTACGAGCAGTACTTC. It yields the protein CASGSTGGYEQYF.

Worth noting for this clonotype: The junction and the germline gene differ at one end; a read error may be behind it. J is TRBJ1-5 and V is TRBV5-3; D is ambiguous. TRBV5-3 is reported as an ORF; its role is uncertain. This CDR3 has 13 residues. CDR3 residues: CASSFKGNQPQHF. The DNA of the CDR3 is TGTGCCAGCAGCTTCAAGGGCAATCAGCCCCAGCATTTT.

J is TRBJ2-7 and V is TRBV20-1; tentative D call: TRBD2 (6 bases). Germline V gives CDR1 DFQATT, CDR2 SNEGSKA (reference sequence). The CDR3 loop spans 14 amino acids. Trimming shortened V by 2 bases and J by 4 bases, and 15 bases separated the two germline ends. For the CDR3, the DNA is TGCAGTGCTAGACTGATCGGGAGTGGGTACGAGCAGTACTTC. Translated, it gives CSARLIGSGYEQYF.

This clonotype came up many times. The chain joins TRBV29-1 to TRBJ2-7; D ambiguous. The V end lost 2 bases, the J end lost 7 bases, and 12 bases lay between the germline ends. The CDR3 has 12 residues. CDR1 SQVTM and CDR2 ANQGSEA come from the germline V gene. The CDR3 spells CSVEFGSEEQYF. The CDR3 region has the DNA TGCAGCGTTGAATTCGGGTCGGAAGAGCAGTACTTC.

CDR3 amino acids: CASSQEGLNGVGEQYF. The CDR3 DNA follows: TGTGCCAGCAGCCAGGAGGGTTTGAACGGGGTGGGCGAGCAGTACTTC. The chain uses TRBV4-2 and TRBJ2-7; maybe TRBD2 (6 bases). With 3 bases removed from V and 6 bases from J, the gap between germline ends came to 21 bases. The CDR3 runs 16 residues. Germline loops: CDR1 LGHNA, CDR2 YNFKEQ.

This clonotype occurred a few times. At one of its ends the junction is not consistent with the germline gene, which may arise from a read error. The V and J genes are TRBV15 and TRBJ2-7; 10 nucleotides agree with TRBD1. The CDR3 runs 15 residues. CDR1 and CDR2 from the germline V gene are LNHNV and YYDKDF (reference sequence). The CDR3 region has the DNA TGTGCCACCAGCGGAGACAGGGGGCGATCCTACGAGCAGTACTTC. Protein product: CATSGDRGRSYEQYF.

About this clonotype: This may be a read error, as it is one base from a much larger clone. The V call is TRBV11-2, the J call TRBJ2-1, with no clear D. The CDR3 runs to 12 residues. Germline CDR1 and CDR2: SGHAT and FQNNGV. The CDR3 loop reads CASSLLVDEQVF. Written as DNA, the CDR3 is TGTGCCAGCAGCTTGCTAGTCGATGAGCAGGTCTTC.

Worth noting for this clonotype: Relative to the germline gene, one junction end is altered; a read error may explain this. This chain connects TRBV5-6 to TRBJ2-5; D is ambiguous. The CDR3 is 12 residues long. Germline loops: CDR1 SGHDT, CDR2 YYEEEE. CDR3 coding DNA: TGTGCCAGCAGCTTGGGCCCAGAGACCCAGAACTTC. Translated: CASSLGPETQNF.

V and J are TRBV5-1 and TRBJ2-3; 9 bases line up with TRBD2. The V gene's germline CDR1 is SGHRS and CDR2 YFSETQ. CDR3 length: 15 residues. V lost 0 bases, J lost 4 bases, and 3 bases stayed unmatched. This CDR3 is CASSLVAGVADTQYF. CDR3 in DNA: TGCGCCAGCAGCTTGGTAGCGGGAGTTGCAGATACGCAGTATTTT.

Concerning this clonotype itself: A much larger clone differs from this one at a single base, so this may be a read error. V and J are TRBV7-7 and TRBJ2-3, with D possibly called TRBD1 or TRBD2 (6 bases each). Trimming took off 1 base at V and 8 bases at J, with 13 bases between the two ends. Per germline, CDR1 SSHAT and CDR2 FNYEAQ (reference sequence). The CDR3 has 14 amino acids. The CDR3, as DNA: TGTGCCAGCAGCTTAGATACGGGGGCAGGTACGCAGTATTTT. Its protein product is CASSLDTGAGTQYF.

This clonotype was seen only a few times. The J gene is TRBJ2-7, the V gene TRBV4-1; the D gene is possibly TRBD2 (7 bases). CDR1 is MGHRA, CDR2 YSYEKL, per germline. Between the trimmed V and J ends, which lost 1 base and 2 bases, there was a span of 12 bases. The CDR3 contains 15 residues. CDR3 coding DNA: TGCGCCAGCAGCCAAGCAACAGGGAGGGCCTACGAGCAGTACTTC. Translated, it gives CASSQATGRAYEQYF.

This clonotype was found many times. This sequence joins TRBV9 and TRBJ2-7, with D possibly matching TRBD2 (6 bases). There are 15 residues in the CDR3. Trimming removed 3 bases at V and 5 bases at J, with 18 bases between. In germline, CDR1 is SGDLS, CDR2 YYNGEE. In DNA form, the CDR3 reads TGTGCCAGCAGCGAGTGGCCGGGGGAGACCGACGAGCAGTACTTC. Residues: CASSEWPGETDEQYF.

This clonotype was recorded at least ten times. The chain joins TRBV28 to TRBJ1-1, with a weak D call TRBD1 (5 bases). Trimming pared 5 bases from V and 4 bases from J, leaving 14 bases between. This CDR3 spans 14 amino acids. Germline V gene lookup returns CDR1 MDHEN and CDR2 SYDVKM. The CDR3 coding sequence is TGTGCCAGCAGTGAAGGACATCGACGCACTGAAGCTTTCTTT. Protein product: CASSEGHRRTEAFF. The full variable domain, with the rest looked up from reference TRBV28 and TRBJ1-1, is DVKVTQSSRYLVKRTGEKVFLECVQDMDHENMFWYRQDPGLGLRLIYFSYDVKMKEKGDIPEGYSVSREKKERFSLILESASTNQTSMYLCASSEGHRRTEAFFGQGTRLTVV.

This clonotype was seen at least ten times. This chain connects TRBV13 to TRBJ1-5; D is unclear. The CDR3 is 14 amino acids. The V gene lost 0 bases and the J gene lost 0 bases, with 3 bases spanning the gap. The germline V gene has CDR1 PRHDT and CDR2 FYEKMQ (reference sequence). The CDR3: CASSLGYSNQPQHF. The CDR3 DNA follows: TGTGCCAGCAGCTTAGGCTATAGCAATCAGCCCCAGCATTTT.

To note about this clonotype: One junction end does not reproduce the germline sequence, and a read error may be involved. The chain carries TRBV6-2 or TRBV6-3 and TRBJ2-5; D is ambiguous. Germline lookup yields CDR1 MNHEY and CDR2 SVGEGT. The CDR3 is made up of 14 amino acids. CDR3 coding DNA: TGTGCCAGCAGAGTTCCAGAGTACCAAGGGACCCAGTACTTC. It is translated as CASRVPEYQGTQYF.

Many counts were recorded for this clonotype. This chain links TRBV28 with TRBJ1-5, with D possibly being TRBD1 (5 bases). CDR3 length: 14 residues. With 5 bases removed from V and 6 bases from J, the gap between germline ends came to 14 bases. Germline-derived CDR1 and CDR2 are MDHEN and SYDVKM. The CDR3: CASSMEGAGQPQHF. CDR3 sequence (DNA): TGTGCCAGCAGTATGGAAGGGGCCGGTCAGCCCCAGCATTTT.

By sample fraction, this clonotype is medium-sized. The chain joins TRBV28 to TRBJ2-6; no clear D gene. The length of the CDR3 is 16 residues. Germline V gene lookup returns CDR1 MDHEN and CDR2 SYDVKM. The V end was cut by 3 bases, the J end by 0 bases, with 9 bases between. CDR3: CASSFSLSSGANVLTF. For the CDR3, the DNA is TGTGCCAGCAGTTTTTCTTTGAGCTCTGGGGCCAACGTCCTGACTTTC. The whole variable domain, filled in from reference TRBV28 and TRBJ2-6, reads DVKVTQSSRYLVKRTGEKVFLECVQDMDHENMFWYRQDPGLGLRLIYFSYDVKMKEKGDIPEGYSVSREKKERFSLILESASTNQTSMYLCASSFSLSSGANVLTFGAGSRLTVL.

With regard to this clonotype: One end of the junction varies from germline; a read error may be responsible. The chain carries TRBV11-2 and TRBJ1-4; 7 bases align to TRBD1. CDR1 and CDR2 from the germline V gene are SGHAT and FQNNGV. The CDR3 loop spans 15 amino acids. The CDR3 DNA sequence: TGTGCCAGCAGTCCACAGGGGACAACTAGTGAAAAACTGTTTTTT. The encoded protein is CASSPQGTTSEKLFF.

This clonotype was detected only once. This rearrangement joins TRBV6-6 to TRBJ1-5; a possible D gene is TRBD1 (5 bases). The V gene lost 2 bases and the J gene lost 3 bases, with 11 bases spanning the gap. The V gene's germline CDR1 is MNHNY and CDR2 SVGAGI (reference sequence). There are 15 residues in the CDR3. The CDR3 spells CASSYPSGSNQPQHF. The CDR3 DNA is TGTGCCAGCAGTTACCCCTCAGGGTCCAATCAGCCCCAGCATTTT.

This clonotype appeared many times. The chain employs TRBV7-9 and TRBJ1-1; perhaps TRBD1 as D (5 bases). The V end lost 5 bases, the J end lost 9 bases, and 10 bases lay between the germline ends. Germline CDR1 reads SEHNR; CDR2 reads FQNEAQ (reference sequence). The CDR3 runs 11 residues. CDR3 sequence: CASSEDSQAFF. DNA for the CDR3: TGTGCCAGCAGCGAAGACAGTCAAGCTTTCTTT.

About this clonotype: A much larger clone is a single base away; this may be a read error. The chain is built from TRBV13 and TRBJ1-2; TRBD1 matches 8 bases. The germline V gene encodes CDR1 PRHDT and CDR2 FYEKMQ (reference sequence). Trimming cost V 11 bases and J 7 bases; bases outside gene matches: 12. CDR3 length: 13 residues. CDR3 coding DNA: TGTGCCTGCATTGGGGACAGGACCGCTGGCTACACCTTC. Its protein product is CACIGDRTAGYTF.

This clonotype has only a few counts. The V and J genes are TRBV27 and TRBJ1-4; D is possibly TRBD1 (6 bases). The CDR3 runs 13 residues. V lost 4 bases and J lost 6, with 9 bases in between. Germline CDR1 and CDR2: MNHEY and SMNVEV (reference sequence). In DNA, the CDR3 is TGTGCCAGCAGTTCAAGGACAGATGAAAAACTGTTTTTT. Its protein product is CASSSRTDEKLFF.

This clonotype was recorded a few times. V is TRBV7-6 and J is TRBJ2-1; a possible D gene is TRBD2 (6 bases). The CDR3 is made up of 13 amino acids. Germline V gene data show CDR1 as SGHVS and CDR2 as FNYEAQ. The V end lost 5 bases, the J end lost 8 bases, and 13 bases lay between the germline ends. The CDR3 DNA sequence: TGTGCCAGCAGCCCGGGGGAGGTCTATGAGCAGTTCTTC. This gives the protein CASSPGEVYEQFF.